These 17 T cell receptor beta chains share one sample of origin, sequenced in a study of cytomegalovirus exposure and HLA in healthy donors. Using immunoSEQ multiplex PCR, the repertoire was profiled, and TCRdb retains in-frame clones only, with some absent. This sample has some 90,000 clones; around 96% occur once, and the top ten carry 0.78%. The sample was PBMCs. These receptors originate from a man aged 18 to 29 in good health and CMV-seronegative.

This chain connects TRBV11-3 to TRBJ2-5; D is unclear. Trimming stripped 0 bases from V and 4 bases from J, with 3 bases between. The CDR3 is 12 amino acids. Germline CDR1 reads SGHNT; CDR2 reads YENEEA. CDR3 region: CASSLDLETQYF. CDR3 nucleotides: TGTGCCAGCAGCTTAGACCTAGAGACCCAGTACTTC.

The chain links TRBV5-6 to TRBJ2-2, with TRBD1 matching over 7 bases. V lost 1 base and J lost 5; bases outside the gene matches: 8. The germline V gene encodes CDR1 SGHDT and CDR2 YYEEEE. CDR3 length: 16 amino acids. The CDR3 DNA sequence: TGTGCCAGCAGCTTGCCCCGGACAGGAGCAACCGGGGAGCTGTTTTTT. It codes for CASSLPRTGATGELFF.

The CDR3 reads CASSVDDRVSNTIYF. CDR3 sequence (DNA): TGTGCCAGCAGCGTAGACGACAGGGTGTCGAACACCATATATTTT. The chain uses TRBV9 and TRBJ1-3; 7 nucleotides line up with TRBD1. Germline assignment: CDR1 SGDLS and CDR2 YYNGEE. The CDR3 loop spans 15 amino acids. V was pared by 0 bases and J by 7 bases, with 7 bases of the junction left unmatched.

The chain employs TRBV19 and TRBJ2-1; weak D call: TRBD2 (6 bases). CDR3 size: 14 residues. Germline values: CDR1 LNHDA, CDR2 SQIVND (reference sequence). V dropped 7 bases and J dropped 0 bases, with 10 bases sitting between them. CDR3 region: CASNAGSSYNEQFF. CDR3 bases: TGTGCCAGTAACGCGGGGAGCTCCTACAATGAGCAGTTCTTC.

This clone was observed once. DNA of the CDR3: TGCAGCGTTGGAGATCTTAGCGGGTCCCTTGGTGAGCAGTTCTTC. Translated: CSVGDLSGSLGEQFF. The chain links TRBV29-1 to TRBJ2-1; 7 bases map to TRBD2. Per the germline V gene, CDR1 is SQVTM and CDR2 is ANQGSEA. The V segment lost 4 bases and the J segment 9 bases; nucleotides outside the gene matches: 15. The CDR3 spans 15 residues.

The rearrangement joins TRBV2 to TRBJ2-2; maybe TRBD1 (6 bases). The CDR3 length is 15 residues. V shed 9 bases and J shed 6 bases, with 20 bases lying between them. From germline, CDR1 is SNHLY and CDR2 FYNNEI. Here the CDR3 DNA reads TGTGCCAGTAGAACCTGGGACATGGGGCCCGGGGAGCTGTTTTTT. Its protein product is CASRTWDMGPGELFF.

The rearrangement links TRBV4-1 to TRBJ2-1; 15 bases agree with TRBD2. The CDR3 is made up of 17 amino acids. Germline loops: CDR1 MGHRA, CDR2 YSYEKL. V shed 3 bases and J 0 bases; nucleotides not matched to a gene: 0. Written as DNA, the CDR3 is TGCGCCAGCAGCCAGGGACTAGCGGGAGGCTCCTACAATGAGCAGTTCTTC. Amino acids: CASSQGLAGGSYNEQFF.

V usage is TRBV15 and J usage is TRBJ2-1, with TRBD2 as a possible D gene (5 bases). The V gene's germline CDR1 is LNHNV and CDR2 YYDKDF (reference sequence). The V end lost 1 base, the J end lost 8 bases, and 12 bases lay between the germline ends. There are 14 residues in the CDR3. The CDR3 DNA sequence: TGTGCCACCAGCAGAGCTAGAGAGGGTCATGAGCAGTTCTTC. Its protein is CATSRAREGHEQFF.

A single count supports this clone. The chain links TRBV9 to TRBJ2-1, with TRBD2 identical over 7 bases. The CDR3 spans 15 residues. The ends lost 4 bases at V and 4 bases at J; junction bases unmatched: 8. Germline V gene data show CDR1 as SGDLS and CDR2 as YYNGEE. This chain's CDR3 is CASSTGGAEYNEQFF. For the CDR3, the DNA is TGTGCCAGCAGCACGGGGGGAGCGGAATACAATGAGCAGTTCTTC.

In DNA, the CDR3 is TGCGCCAGCAGCCAATGGACTAGCGGGAGCAATGAGCAGTTCTTC. It codes for CASSQWTSGSNEQFF. The V gene is TRBV4-1, the J gene TRBJ2-1, with 13 bases aligning to TRBD2. The length of the CDR3 is 15 residues. Trimming took 2 bases from V and 6 from J; bases not matched to a gene: 1. Germline-derived CDR1 and CDR2 are MGHRA and YSYEKL.

This clone was seen only once. V is TRBV28 and J is TRBJ2-7; TRBD1 matches 9 bases. There are 15 residues in the CDR3. The ends lost 6 bases at V and 2 bases at J; junction bases unmatched: 8. CDR1 is MDHEN and CDR2 is SYDVKM in the germline V gene. The DNA of the CDR3 is TGTGCCAGCAGACTCGGGACAGGGAGGCCCTACGAGCAGTACTTC. Protein product: CASRLGTGRPYEQYF.

J is TRBJ2-1 and V is TRBV6-1, with unresolved D. The CDR3 consists of 13 residues. The germline V and J ends were trimmed by 8 bases and 8 bases, with 16 bases remaining between them. In germline, CDR1 is MNHNS, CDR2 SASEGT. The CDR3 DNA follows: TGTGCCAGCTTGGGTCTAGGTGGCCATGAGCAGTTCTTC. This translates into CASLGLGGHEQFF.

This sequence joins TRBV6-5 and TRBJ2-7; TRBD1 aligns across 8 bases. The CDR3 sequence is 15 residues long. With 4 bases clipped from V and 3 bases from J, the junction kept 8 bases outside the gene matches. The germline V gene encodes CDR1 MNHEY and CDR2 SVGAGI. CDR3 region: CASSLGQEASYEQYV. In nucleotides, the CDR3 is TGTGCCAGCAGTTTGGGACAGGAGGCAAGCTACGAGCAGTACGTC.

The rearrangement joins TRBV12-5 to TRBJ2-2; 9 positions agree with TRBD2. The CDR3 has 16 amino acids. CDR1 is LGHNT and CDR2 is FRNRAP in the germline V gene. Losses at the gene ends were 0 bases for V and 7 bases for J; bases not matched to a gene: 6. The CDR3 bases are TGTGCTAGTGGTTTGGTTCTTAGCGGGAGTGTCGGGGAGCTGTTTTTT. The encoded protein is CASGLVLSGSVGELFF.

The chain couples TRBV28 to TRBJ1-5, with D maybe TRBD1 (5 bases). Germline V gives CDR1 MDHEN, CDR2 SYDVKM. The CDR3 runs to 21 residues. V gave up 1 base and J gave up 2 bases, with 27 bases separating them. Here the CDR3 DNA reads TGTGCCAGCAGTTTATTGCTCGGCAATATCTTGGGAGGGGCTGGCAATCAGCCCCAGCATTTT. Translated: CASSLLLGNILGGAGNQPQHF.

The gene calls are TRBV5-1 and TRBJ1-2; 7 bases match TRBD1. Germline CDR1 reads SGHRS; CDR2 reads YFSETQ. CDR3 length: 13 amino acids. Trimming cost V 0 bases and J 7 bases; bases outside gene matches: 3. The CDR3 protein is CASSLGPGGGYTF. CDR3 DNA: TGCGCCAGCAGCTTGGGACCAGGGGGTGGCTACACCTTC.

The rearrangement links TRBV18 to TRBJ2-1, with D possibly being TRBD2 (5 bases). The CDR3 totals 15 residues. V lost 4 bases to trimming and J lost 6 bases, with 16 bases between them. Germline loops: CDR1 KGHSH, CDR2 LQKENI. Here the CDR3 DNA reads TGTGCCAGCTCACGGGAGCAAGCCAGTTTCAATGAGCAGTTCTTC. It translates to CASSREQASFNEQFF.